A single sample gave rise to the 17 T cell receptor beta chains below, sequenced in a study of cytomegalovirus exposure and HLA in healthy donors. PCR employed 60 Vbeta and 13 Jbeta primers. Only in-frame clones appear in the TCRdb table, and some are missing; sequencing was by immunoSEQ multiplex PCR. The sample shows 200,000 to 300,000 clones, approximately 84% of them seen only once. Sequencing was done on a sample of PBMCs. Source of these receptors: a woman in her forties in good health and CMV-seropositive.

The chain combines TRBV6-5 with TRBJ2-4; TRBD2 agrees at 12 bases. CDR3 length: 14 amino acids. Trimming at V came to 7 bases and at J to 4 bases, leaving 2 bases not matched to a gene. The germline V gene has CDR1 MNHEY and CDR2 SVGAGI. The CDR3 region is CASKTSGSKNIQYF. CDR3 nucleotide sequence: TGTGCCAGCAAGACTAGCGGGAGTAAAAACATTCAGTACTTC.

The rearrangement uses TRBV7-3 and TRBJ1-3; TRBD1 matches 8 bases. Germline V gene sequence: CDR1 SGHTA, CDR2 FQGTGA. CDR3 size: 15 residues. The V segment lost 6 bases and the J segment 0 bases; nucleotides outside the gene matches: 4. Here the CDR3 reads CASSLTGGSGNTIYF. In DNA, the CDR3 is TGTGCCAGCAGTCTTACAGGGGGCTCTGGAAACACCATATATTTT.

This chain links TRBV29-1 with TRBJ1-4; TRBD1 might be the D (6 bases). Germline CDR1 and CDR2: SQVTM and ANQGSEA. Trimming shortened V by 3 bases and J by 4 bases, and 12 bases separated the two germline ends. The CDR3 is 14 residues long. CDR3 in DNA: TGCAGCGTTGACCAGACAGGCTTTAATGAAAAACTGTTTTTT. Translation gives CSVDQTGFNEKLFF.

The chain links TRBV18 to TRBJ1-5; D remains unclear. Germline assignment: CDR1 KGHSH and CDR2 LQKENI. The CDR3 contains 14 residues. V was pared by 3 bases and J by 1 base, with 7 bases between. The CDR3 DNA reads TGTGCCAGCTCACCCACGGAGAGCAATCAGCCCCAGCATTTT. Amino acids: CASSPTESNQPQHF.

This clone was detected once. The chain is built from TRBV19 and TRBJ1-1, with a possible D match to TRBD1 (5 bases). This CDR3 is built from 14 residues. Germline V gene lookup returns CDR1 LNHDA and CDR2 SQIVND (reference sequence). Trimming removed 6 bases at V and 0 bases at J, with 11 bases between. CDR3 DNA: TGTGCCAGTAGAGGGGCAGCTTTGAACACTGAAGCTTTCTTT. Its translation is CASRGAALNTEAFF.

The chain is built from TRBV5-1 and TRBJ1-2; D remains ambiguous. CDR1 SGHRS and CDR2 YFSETQ come from the germline V gene. Trimming removed 5 bases at V and 6 bases at J, with 11 bases between. This CDR3 is built from 12 residues. The CDR3 loop is CASSSSLDGYTF. CDR3 sequence (DNA): TGCGCCAGCAGTAGTAGCTTGGATGGCTACACCTTC.

The chain joins TRBV6-9 to TRBJ1-5; D possibly corresponds to TRBD1 (6 bases). The CDR3 consists of 17 residues. Trimming took 1 base from V and 5 from J, leaving 18 bases between them. Germline CDR1 reads MNHGY; CDR2 reads SVAAGI. CDR3 sequence: CASSYWCIQGRDQPQHF. The CDR3 nucleotides are TGTGCCAGCAGTTATTGGTGTATACAGGGAAGGGATCAGCCCCAGCATTTT.

Only a few counts were recorded for this clone. The V call is TRBV6-5, the J call TRBJ2-1; 11 nucleotides line up with TRBD2. The CDR3 length is 15 residues. With V trimmed by 5 bases and J by 7 bases, 7 bases remained unmatched. Germline V gives CDR1 MNHEY, CDR2 SVGAGI. CDR3 in amino acids: CASSPRTSGLNEQFF. CDR3 sequence (DNA): TGTGCCAGCAGTCCCCGGACTAGCGGGTTAAATGAGCAGTTCTTC.

This clone was recorded a few times. This sequence joins TRBV28 and TRBJ1-1; a possible D gene is TRBD1 (6 bases). V was shortened by 6 bases and J by 3 bases, with 14 bases between the two germline ends. Per germline, CDR1 MDHEN and CDR2 SYDVKM. This CDR3 is 14 amino acids long. CDR3 bases: TGTGCCAGCAGACCAGGGACATGGGACACTGAAGCTTTCTTT. Translated: CASRPGTWDTEAFF. Drawing the rest from reference TRBV28 and TRBJ1-1, the complete variable domain is DVKVTQSSRYLVKRTGEKVFLECVQDMDHENMFWYRQDPGLGLRLIYFSYDVKMKEKGDIPEGYSVSREKKERFSLILESASTNQTSMYLCASRPGTWDTEAFFGQGTRLTVV.

This clone was seen only a few times. This chain links TRBV29-1 with TRBJ2-5; 14 bases are shared with TRBD2. V lost 7 bases and J lost 5; bases outside the gene matches: 9. Germline values: CDR1 SQVTM, CDR2 ANQGSEA. There are 15 residues in the CDR3. The CDR3 bases are TGCAGCGGGGCCGGGACTAGCGGGAGATTTGAGACCCAGTACTTC. Encoded protein: CSGAGTSGRFETQYF.

The chain uses TRBV18 and TRBJ2-3, with 7 bases aligning to TRBD2. Trimming cost V 3 bases and J 6 bases; bases outside gene matches: 6. The CDR3 loop spans 14 amino acids. The V gene's germline CDR1 is KGHSH and CDR2 LQKENI. The CDR3 spells CASSPASGGDTQYF. CDR3 nucleotides: TGTGCCAGCTCACCCGCTAGCGGCGGGGATACGCAGTATTTT.

This rearrangement joins TRBV18 to TRBJ2-7; no definite D call. In germline, CDR1 is KGHSH, CDR2 LQKENI. Trimming left V 2 bases short and J 5 bases short, with 10 bases between. CDR3 length equals 13 residues. The CDR3 sequence: CASSPNPVNEQYF. CDR3 nucleotides: TGTGCCAGCTCACCAAATCCAGTCAACGAGCAGTACTTC.

V usage is TRBV2 and J usage is TRBJ2-3; D might be TRBD1 (6 bases). V lost 5 bases and J lost 0, with 9 bases in between. Per germline, CDR1 SNHLY and CDR2 FYNNEI. The CDR3 is 14 residues long. This CDR3 reads CASSRQASTDTQYF. CDR3 DNA: TGTGCCAGCAGTCGACAGGCTAGCACAGATACGCAGTATTTT.

The chain employs TRBV6-6 and TRBJ2-1, with 7 bases matching TRBD2. CDR1 is MNHNY and CDR2 is SVGAGI in the germline V gene (reference sequence). Trimming took 6 bases from V and 2 from J; bases not matched to a gene: 10. The length of the CDR3 is 16 residues. CDR3 residues: CASSLKGLPPYNEQFF. In DNA form, the CDR3 reads TGTGCCAGCAGCCTCAAGGGACTACCCCCCTACAATGAGCAGTTCTTC.

The table lists this clone with a few counts. The chain couples TRBV6-6 to TRBJ1-2; D gene ambiguous. The CDR3 loop spans 13 amino acids. Trimming took 2 bases from V and 0 from J, leaving 4 bases between them. Germline-derived CDR1 and CDR2 are MNHNY and SVGAGI (reference sequence). DNA for the CDR3: TGTGCCAGCAGTTACGTCACTAACTATGGCTACACCTTC. This gives the protein CASSYVTNYGYTF.

The chain recombines TRBV19 with TRBJ2-2; possibly TRBD1 for D (6 bases). Trimming pared 8 bases from V and 0 bases from J, leaving 13 bases between. CDR3 length: 15 amino acids. Per germline, CDR1 LNHDA and CDR2 SQIVND (reference sequence). CDR3 sequence: CASRFGTSNTGELFF. CDR3 in DNA: TGTGCCAGTCGTTTCGGGACATCGAACACCGGGGAGCTGTTTTTT.

CDR3 DNA sequence: TGCGCCAGCAGCCAGGTCGGGGAAGAGGTACTAGCGGGAGTGGGTGAGGAGCAGTACTTC. Residues: CASSQVGEEVLAGVGEEQYF. This rearrangement joins TRBV4-1 to TRBJ2-7, with 11 bases fitting TRBD2. With 3 bases clipped from V and 7 bases from J, the junction kept 23 bases outside the gene matches. In germline, CDR1 is MGHRA, CDR2 YSYEKL. The CDR3 has 20 amino acids.